This passage covers 18 T cell receptor beta chains from one sample sequenced in a study of blood T cell repertoires in COVID-19 (dated by TCRdb to 2020 to 2022). The library was built by means of the immunoSEQ multiplex PCR assay. The immuneACCESS repertoire file appears here via TCRdb, limited to in-frame rearrangements. These files lack a portion of the clones; in checked studies, under half of the deficit traces to unresolved V genes, and the cause of the others is not known. The sample table shows about 110,000 clones, and over 70% are seen once. 1.5% to 1.9% of the sample lies in the top ten. Sequencing was performed on peripheral blood. All receptors derive from a man over 45 with acute or convalescent COVID-19.

V usage is TRBV11-2 and J usage is TRBJ1-6, with D hard to call. V was shortened by 0 bases and J by 7 bases, with 7 bases between the two germline ends. The germline gives CDR1 SGHAT, CDR2 FQNNGV. This CDR3 has 14 residues. For the CDR3, the DNA is TGTGCCAGCAGCTTAGAAGGGAGGAATTCACCCCTCCACTTT. This codes for CASSLEGRNSPLHF.

The chain uses TRBV4-2 and TRBJ2-3; 8 bases are shared with TRBD2. V lost 6 bases and J lost 1; bases outside the gene matches: 9. The length of the CDR3 is 16 residues. Germline assignment: CDR1 LGHNA and CDR2 YNFKEQ. The CDR3 spells CASRPAGGPGTDTQYF. CDR3 DNA sequence: TGTGCCAGCAGGCCCGCGGGGGGACCCGGCACAGATACGCAGTATTTT.

The chain carries TRBV21-1 and TRBJ2-3; the table calls TRBD1, which could not be checked here. TRBV21-1 is reported as a pseudogene. There are 15 residues in the CDR3. CDR3 loop: CATYSGQGGTDTQYF. The CDR3 nucleotides are TGTGCCACATACTCGGGACAGGGGGGCACAGATACGCAGTATTTT.

This clone was seen only once. The chain has TRBV7-3 and TRBJ1-1; D is unclear. CDR1 and CDR2 from the germline V gene are SGHTA and FQGTGA. Between the trimmed V and J ends, which lost 1 base and 5 bases, there was a span of 8 bases. This CDR3 comprises 13 residues. CDR3 protein: CASSLIAGTEAFF. The CDR3 bases are TGTGCCAGCAGCTTAATTGCGGGGACTGAAGCTTTCTTT.

V is TRBV6-5 and J is TRBJ1-1; possible D gene TRBD1, 6 bases. Germline CDR1 MNHEY, CDR2 SVGAGI. V was shortened by 6 bases and J by 8 bases, with 16 bases between the two germline ends. The CDR3 spans 13 residues. The CDR3 region has the DNA TGTGCCAGCAGCGTCGGGGGGCTTGGCGAAGCTTTCTTT. Its translation: CASSVGGLGEAFF.

This clone was seen a few times. This sequence joins TRBV2 and TRBJ1-2, with TRBD1 identical over 9 bases. Germline trimming cut 5 bases from V and 5 bases from J; bases unmatched to any gene: 9. In germline, CDR1 is SNHLY, CDR2 FYNNEI. The CDR3 runs to 15 residues. The CDR3 coding sequence is TGTGCCAGCAGTCGCGGACAGGGGAGGGGTTATGGCTACACCTTC. Translation: CASSRGQGRGYGYTF. Full variable domain (outside the CDR3, taken from reference TRBV2 and TRBJ1-2): EPEVTQTPSHQVTQMGQEVILRCVPISNHLYFYWYRQILGQKVEFLVSFYNNEISEKSEIFDDQFSVERPDGSNFTLKIRSTKLEDSAMYFCASSRGQGRGYGYTFGSGTRLTVV.

The genes are TRBV11-1 and TRBJ1-1, with D tentatively TRBD1 (6 bases). V was shortened by 7 bases and J by 7 bases, with 16 bases between the two germline ends. This CDR3 region has 13 residues. CDR1 and CDR2 (germline): SGHAT, FQDESV (reference sequence). CDR3 nucleotide sequence: TGTGCCAGCAAACTGTCTCAGGGGCGTGAAGCTTTCTTT. It is translated as CASKLSQGREAFF.

The rearrangement uses TRBV3-1 (or the pseudogene TRBV3-2) and TRBJ2-1, with a possible D match to TRBD1 (5 bases). In germline, CDR1 is LGHDT, CDR2 YNNKEL (reference sequence). CDR3 size: 16 residues. Trimming cost V 4 bases and J 0 bases, with 13 bases left between them. CDR3 loop: CASSPPGRRSYNEQFF. CDR3 sequence (DNA): TGTGCCAGCAGCCCACCAGGGCGACGCTCCTACAATGAGCAGTTCTTC.

The rearrangement links TRBV28 to TRBJ2-3; 12 positions agree with TRBD2. Germline CDR1 is MDHEN and CDR2 is SYDVKM. The CDR3 totals 14 residues. V was clipped by 5 bases and J by 3 bases; unmatched bases: 0. CDR3 amino acids: CASSTSGGTDTQYF. DNA for the CDR3: TGTGCCAGCAGTACTAGCGGGGGGACAGATACGCAGTATTTT.

The chain employs TRBV5-4 and TRBJ1-2, with D uncertain. This CDR3 has 15 residues. V was shortened by 0 bases and J by 2 bases, with 11 bases between the two germline ends. Germline CDR1 SGHNT, CDR2 YYREEE (reference sequence). CDR3: CASSLVFPGNYGYTF. The DNA for the CDR3 is TGTGCCAGCAGCTTGGTGTTCCCGGGAAACTATGGCTACACCTTC.

The chain recombines TRBV28 with TRBJ1-4; 7 bases match TRBD1. This CDR3 has 15 amino acids. Germline V gene lookup returns CDR1 MDHEN and CDR2 SYDVKM. V trimming: 8 bases; J trimming: 2 bases; junction bases outside the gene matches: 8. CDR3 sequence: CASGGGASTNEKLFF. In nucleotides, the CDR3 is TGTGCCAGCGGAGGGGGCGCGAGCACTAATGAAAAACTGTTTTTT.

This clone was counted a single time. V gene TRBV28 combines with J gene TRBJ1-5; D unresolved. CDR1 and CDR2 from the germline V gene are MDHEN and SYDVKM. Trimming stripped 6 bases from V and 7 bases from J, with 19 bases between. This CDR3 region has 15 residues. The chain's CDR3 is CASSNPLPQIQPQHF. Written as DNA, the CDR3 is TGTGCCAGCAGCAACCCACTTCCCCAAATCCAGCCCCAGCATTTT.

This chain's CDR3 is CASSTRQVSYGYTF. DNA for the CDR3: TGTGCCAGTAGTACCCGACAGGTATCCTATGGCTACACCTTC. J is TRBJ1-2 and V is TRBV19; D is perhaps TRBD1 (6 bases). The CDR3 consists of 14 residues. Trimming took 4 bases from V and 4 from J, leaving 13 bases between them. Germline V CDR1 and CDR2: LNHDA, SQIVND (reference sequence).

J is TRBJ2-5 and V is TRBV6-1, with 10 bases identical to TRBD1. The germline V gene has CDR1 MNHNS and CDR2 SASEGT. CDR3 length: 18 amino acids. The junction had 15 bases not matched to a gene; V was cut back by 4 bases and J by 4 bases. Here the CDR3 DNA reads TGTGCCAGCAGTGCATTCCCAATAGTTGGACAGGGGGGAGAGACCCAGTACTTC. This codes for CASSAFPIVGQGGETQYF.

This clone was found once. The chain recombines TRBV18 with TRBJ1-3, with 9 bases fitting TRBD1. Germline V lookup: CDR1 KGHSH, CDR2 LQKENI. Trimming cost V 5 bases and J 8 bases; bases outside gene matches: 4. There are 13 residues in the CDR3. This chain's CDR3 is CASSIGTGHTIYF. CDR3 nucleotide sequence: TGTGCCAGCTCAATCGGGACAGGGCACACCATATATTTT. Full variable domain (remainder filled in from reference TRBV18 and TRBJ1-3): NAGVMQNPRHLVRRRGQEARLRCSPMKGHSHVYWYRQLPEEGLKFMVYLQKENIIDESGMPKERFSAEFPKEGPSILRIQQVVRGDSAAYFCASSIGTGHTIYFGEGSWLTVV.

In this sample, this clone turned up once. The gene calls are TRBV18 and TRBJ2-1; D is unclear. The CDR3 is made up of 14 amino acids. Trimming took 3 bases from V and 8 from J, leaving 14 bases between them. The germline gives CDR1 KGHSH, CDR2 LQKENI. The CDR3 coding sequence is TGTGCCAGCTCACCCCGACCGAGGAACCATGAGCAGTTCTTC. This gives the protein CASSPRPRNHEQFF.

The CDR3 loop reads CASSIPGQGASGEQFF. DNA for the CDR3: TGTGCCAGTAGTATCCCGGGACAGGGGGCCTCCGGTGAGCAGTTCTTC. The chain is built from TRBV19 and TRBJ2-1, with 12 bases aligning to TRBD1. Germline V CDR1 and CDR2: LNHDA, SQIVND (reference sequence). The CDR3 is 16 amino acids. Trimming removed 3 bases from V and 9 bases from J; junction bases left unmatched: 9.

V and J are TRBV6-6 and TRBJ2-1; 9 nucleotides match TRBD2. This CDR3 contains 17 residues. With V trimmed by 5 bases and J by 5 bases, 13 bases remained unmatched. Germline V gene sequence: CDR1 MNHNY, CDR2 SVGAGI (reference sequence). CDR3: CASSPAGAGGVNNEQFF. The DNA of the CDR3 is TGTGCCAGCAGTCCCGCGGGGGCGGGGGGGGTTAACAATGAGCAGTTCTTC.